Below are 28 T cell receptor beta chains sequenced from a single sample in a study of metastatic and nonmetastatic thyroid tumors. TCRdb re-called clones via MiXCR from the PCR reads. The table shows about 38,000 clones, with about 24% occurring only once. Every patient was untreated before thyroid surgery. Specimen: blood. The origin of the receptors is a female donor with papillary thyroid cancer or a benign thyroid nodule (not recorded which). Some clones in this sample may be carry-over from other donors' samples.

The chain's CDR3 is CAWSVWLADGEQYF. The CDR3 bases are TGTGCCTGGAGTGTTTGGCTGGCCGACGGAGAGCAGTACTTC. The chain is built from TRBV30 and TRBJ2-7, with D unresolved. This CDR3 region has 14 residues. V lost 0 bases to trimming and J lost 7 bases, with 16 bases between them. Germline CDR1 reads GTSNPN; CDR2 reads SVGIG (reference sequence).

J is TRBJ2-7 and V is TRBV7-2; 8 bases match TRBD2. The V gene's germline CDR1 is SGHTA and CDR2 FQGNSA. V lost 2 bases and J lost 3; bases outside the gene matches: 3. This CDR3 comprises 14 residues. CDR3 protein: CASSLSAGGYEQYF. The CDR3 DNA sequence: TGTGCCAGCAGCTTATCTGCGGGAGGCTACGAGCAGTACTTC.

This clone was observed many times. Other nucleotide sequences in the sample specify the same CDR3. The chain links TRBV2 to TRBJ2-1, with D maybe TRBD1 (5 bases). Germline-derived CDR1 and CDR2 are SNHLY and FYNNEI. The CDR3 totals 15 residues. V lost 2 bases, J lost 4 bases, and 12 bases lay in between. In DNA form, the CDR3 reads TGTGCCAGCAGTGAACTCCGAGGACAATACAATGAGCAGTTCTTC. Its translation: CASSELRGQYNEQFF.

This chain uses TRBV5-6 with TRBJ2-1, with D perhaps TRBD1 or TRBD2 (5 bases each). The end of the DNA is better explained by TRBJ2-5, so the J call may be wrong. Germline loops: CDR1 SGHDT, CDR2 YYEEEE. The CDR3 loop spans 15 amino acids. CDR3 sequence reads: CASSLNGTGRETQYF. CDR3 DNA: TGTGCCAGCAGCTTGAACGGCACGGGGCGCGAGACCCAGTACTTC.

This sequence joins TRBV5-4 and TRBJ2-4; perhaps D is TRBD1 or TRBD2 (5 bases each). V was cut by 4 bases and J by 2 bases, with 16 bases left in between. Germline CDR1 and CDR2: SGHNT and YYREEE (reference sequence). The CDR3 has 16 residues. CDR3 sequence: CASSGDPTGTKNIQYF. Written as DNA, the CDR3 is TGTGCCAGCAGCGGGGACCCAACGGGAACCAAAAACATTCAGTACTTC.

This chain connects TRBV20-1 to TRBJ1-1, with D perhaps TRBD1 (6 bases). V lost 3 bases and J 5 bases, leaving 13 bases between the germline ends. Germline values: CDR1 DFQATT, CDR2 SNEGSKA (reference sequence). The CDR3 is made up of 13 amino acids. The CDR3 DNA reads as TGCAGTGCTAGTACAGGGAGGGTAACTGAAGCTTTCTTT. As protein: CSASTGRVTEAFF.

This clone has at least ten counts. This rearrangement joins TRBV28 to TRBJ2-1; TRBD2 might be the D (6 bases). The CDR3 length is 14 residues. Germline V gene lookup returns CDR1 MDHEN and CDR2 SYDVKM. Trimming removed 5 bases from V and 13 bases from J, with 21 bases in between. The CDR3 sequence is CASSPETRTRVQFF. CDR3 bases: TGTGCCAGCAGTCCGGAGACTAGAACCCGGGTTCAGTTCTTC.

J is TRBJ1-1 and V is TRBV5-1; D may be TRBD1 (6 bases). The CDR3 consists of 14 residues. From germline, CDR1 is SGHRS and CDR2 YFSETQ. V shed 4 bases and J shed 2 bases, with 12 bases lying between them. CDR3 DNA sequence: TGCGCCAGCAGCACCGGGACACTAAACACTGAAGCTTTCTTT. Its protein is CASSTGTLNTEAFF.

Only a few counts were recorded for this clone. The V and J genes are TRBV15 and TRBJ1-5; no definite D call. The germline gives CDR1 LNHNV, CDR2 YYDKDF (reference sequence). The ends were cut back, 3 bases at V and 6 bases at J, with 6 bases in the middle. The CDR3 sequence is 12 residues long. The CDR3: CATSRSSQPQHF. CDR3 nucleotides: TGTGCCACCAGCAGGAGCTCTCAGCCCCAGCATTTT.

On this clone itself: This may be a read error: a much more frequent sequence differs by one nucleotide. Other nucleotide sequences from this sample produce the same CDR3. The chain employs TRBV29-1 and TRBJ1-1; TRBD1 agrees at 7 bases. V lost 4 bases, J lost 8 bases, and 7 bases stayed unmatched. The CDR3 length is 12 residues. Looked up from germline, CDR1 is SQVTM and CDR2 is ANQGSEA. CDR3 sequence (DNA): TGCAGCGTTGGGACAGGTCCCACAGAAGCTTTCTTT. Translated: CSVGTGPTEAFF.

This clone was detected ten times or more. The V and J genes are TRBV28 and TRBJ2-4; no firm D call. With 7 bases removed from V and 0 bases from J, the gap between germline ends came to 4 bases. Germline V gene sequence: CDR1 MDHEN, CDR2 SYDVKM. The CDR3 loop spans 12 amino acids. CDR3: CASNSAKNIQYF. The CDR3 coding sequence is TGTGCCAGCAATTCAGCCAAAAACATTCAGTACTTC.

By sample fraction, this clone is medium-sized. The V and J genes are TRBV28 and TRBJ1-2; D not certain. The CDR3 covers 13 residues. With 6 bases removed from V and 2 bases from J, the gap between germline ends came to 10 bases. In germline, CDR1 is MDHEN, CDR2 SYDVKM. The CDR3 nucleotides read TGTGCCAGCAGACAAGGACCGAACTATGGCTACACCTTC. As protein: CASRQGPNYGYTF.

This clone was seen only a few times. This sequence joins TRBV24-1 and TRBJ2-1; TRBD2 matches at 8 bases. Trimming took 3 bases from V and 11 from J; bases not matched to a gene: 5. The CDR3 loop spans 13 amino acids. CDR1 is KGHDR, CDR2 SFDVKD, per germline. The chain's CDR3 is CATSDPAGGKQFF. CDR3 coding DNA: TGTGCCACCAGTGATCCGGCGGGGGGCAAGCAGTTCTTC.

This clone was counted between two and nine times. The rearrangement joins TRBV27 to TRBJ2-2; no reliable D call. CDR3 length: 13 amino acids. V shed 3 bases and J shed 4 bases, with 6 bases lying between them. The germline gives CDR1 MNHEY, CDR2 SMNVEV (reference sequence). CDR3 DNA: TGTGCCAGCAGTTTTTCAGTCACCGGGGAGCTGTTTTTT. Protein: CASSFSVTGELFF.

There are many counts of this clone. The chain combines TRBV20-1 with TRBJ2-3; perhaps D is TRBD1 or TRBD2 (6 bases each). From germline, CDR1 is DFQATT and CDR2 SNEGSKA (reference sequence). Trimming shortened V by 1 base and J by 0 bases, and 20 bases separated the two germline ends. CDR3 length: 18 amino acids. The DNA of the CDR3 is TGCAGTGCTAGAGCGAGTCGTACGGGGGCCGCTAGCACAGATACGCAGTATTTT. Amino acid sequence: CSARASRTGAASTDTQYF.

This clone was counted many times. This chain uses TRBV5-1 with TRBJ2-6; D gene ambiguous. This CDR3 region has 17 residues. Germline V gene data show CDR1 as SGHRS and CDR2 as YFSETQ. Deletions cut 0 bases from V and 1 base from J, with 11 bases between. The CDR3 DNA is TGCGCCAGCAGCTTGGGTGGCGCCCCTTCTGGGGCCAACGTCCTGACTTTC. Its translation is CASSLGGAPSGANVLTF.

The J gene is TRBJ1-2, the V gene TRBV7-6, with D tentatively TRBD1 (5 bases). V lost 5 bases and J lost 6, with 16 bases in between. Germline V lookup: CDR1 SGHVS, CDR2 FNYEAQ. The CDR3 is 14 amino acids. CDR3 residues: CASSPWGGGDGYTF. CDR3 coding DNA: TGTGCCAGCAGCCCCTGGGGGGGAGGGGATGGCTACACCTTC. Using reference TRBV7-6 and TRBJ1-2 for the parts outside the CDR3, the full variable domain is GAGVSQSPRYKVTKRGQDVALRCDPISGHVSLYWYRQALGQGPEFLTYFNYEAQQDKSGLPNDRFSAERPEGSISTLTIQRTEQRDSAMYRCASSPWGGGDGYTFGSGTRLTVV.

The V gene is TRBV3-1, the J gene TRBJ1-6, with D unresolved. Germline loops: CDR1 LGHDT, CDR2 YNNKEL (reference sequence). V was shortened by 3 bases and J by 7 bases, with 4 bases between the two germline ends. CDR3 length equals 12 residues. The CDR3 reads CASSQQNSPLHF. Here the CDR3 DNA reads TGTGCCAGCAGCCAGCAAAATTCACCCCTCCACTTT. The whole variable domain, remainder taken from reference TRBV3-1 and TRBJ1-6, is DTAVSQTPKYLVTQMGNDKSIKCEQNLGHDTMYWYKQDSKKFLKIMFSYNNKELIINETVPNRFSPKSPDKAHLNLHINSLELGDSAVYFCASSQQNSPLHFGNGTRLTVT.

A few counts support this clone. The V call is TRBV10-3, the J call TRBJ1-2; weak D call: TRBD1 (5 bases). This CDR3 region has 13 residues. V lost 5 bases, J lost 3 bases, and 10 bases lay in between. Germline CDR1 and CDR2: ENHRY and SYGVKD. The CDR3 loop is CAISPGGDYGYTF. The CDR3 DNA is TGTGCCATCAGTCCCGGGGGGGACTATGGCTACACCTTC.

The V call is TRBV5-4, the J call TRBJ2-4; 7 positions match TRBD2. After removal of 3 bases from V and 8 bases from J, the junction contained 11 bases not matched to a gene. CDR3 length equals 15 residues. Germline assignment: CDR1 SGHNT and CDR2 YYREEE (reference sequence). The CDR3, as DNA: TGTGCCAGCAGCTCACCCGGACTAGGAGGTTACATTCAGTACTTC. This codes for CASSSPGLGGYIQYF.

This clone was recorded many times. V gene TRBV12-3 or TRBV12-4 combines with J gene TRBJ1-3, with TRBD1 as a possible D gene (5 bases). V was cut by 4 bases and J by 1 base, with 8 bases left in between. The CDR3 is 14 amino acids. DNA of the CDR3: TGTGCCAGCAGTTGGGGGGTATCTGGAAACACCATATATTTT. Translating it yields CASSWGVSGNTIYF.

This clone is judged medium-sized. This sequence joins TRBV6-5 and TRBJ1-3; D unclear. CDR1 MNHEY and CDR2 SVGAGI come from the germline V gene. Deletions cut 0 bases from V and 0 bases from J, with 6 bases between. There are 15 residues in the CDR3. CDR3 sequence reads: CASSYSGSSGNTIYF. CDR3 nucleotide sequence: TGTGCCAGCAGTTACTCGGGAAGCTCTGGAAACACCATATATTTT.

This clone has ten or more counts. The chain is built from TRBV7-9 and TRBJ2-7; D is unresolved. V was shortened by 5 bases and J by 2 bases, with 16 bases between the two germline ends. There are 15 residues in the CDR3. Per the germline V gene, CDR1 is SEHNR and CDR2 is FQNEAQ (reference sequence). The CDR3 DNA reads as TGTGCCAGCAGCCCCCCCTCGCTAGGAACCTACGAGCAGTACTTC. It encodes CASSPPSLGTYEQYF.

This clone has ten or more counts. The chain recombines TRBV6-4 with TRBJ2-1; tentatively, D is TRBD1 or TRBD2 (6 bases each). V gave up 0 bases and J gave up 6 bases, with 9 bases separating them. The length of the CDR3 is 14 residues. CDR1 MRHNA and CDR2 SNTAGT come from the germline V gene. The CDR3 DNA follows: TGTGCCAGCAGTGACTCGGAGGGGGGCAATGAGCAGTTCTTC. This codes for CASSDSEGGNEQFF.

This clone was picked up many times. The chain is built from TRBV6-2 or TRBV6-3 and TRBJ2-3, with 13 bases aligning to TRBD2. J lost 5 bases, V lost 5 bases, and 4 bases had no gene match. This CDR3 is built from 15 residues. Germline CDR1 is MNHEY and CDR2 is SVGEGT. In DNA form, the CDR3 reads TGTGCCAGCAGTACCGGGACTAGCGGGGTAGATACGCAGTATTTT. It encodes CASSTGTSGVDTQYF.

This clone turned up a few times. One end of the junction fails to match germline, which may point to a read error. The V gene is TRBV5-1, the J gene TRBJ2-7, with D perhaps matching TRBD1 (5 bases). The CDR3 consists of 14 residues. The germline gives CDR1 SGHRS, CDR2 YFSETQ. CDR3 loop: CASSLGTFVHEQYF. The CDR3, as DNA: TGCGCCAGCAGCTTGGGGACATTTGTGCACGAGCAGTACTTT.

This chain links TRBV27 with TRBJ1-4, with 10 bases fitting TRBD1. The CDR3 consists of 16 residues. Germline V gene sequence: CDR1 MNHEY, CDR2 SMNVEV (reference sequence). The V gene end was trimmed by 6 bases and the J gene end by 0 bases; junction bases not matched to a gene: 4. CDR3 sequence reads: CASSQGQGSTNEKLFF. CDR3 DNA: TGTGCCAGCAGCCAGGGACAGGGGTCAACTAATGAAAAACTGTTTTTT.

The table lists this clone with a few counts. The chain couples TRBV6-5 to TRBJ2-3; 10 nucleotides match TRBD1. CDR3 size: 15 residues. Trimming removed 0 bases from V and 5 bases from J; junction bases left unmatched: 2. Per the germline V gene, CDR1 is MNHEY and CDR2 is SVGAGI. CDR3 protein: CASSYSTGGEDTQYF. As DNA, the CDR3 is TGTGCCAGCAGTTACTCGACAGGGGGCGAAGATACGCAGTATTTT.